This T cell receptor beta chain was sequenced for a study of T cells after yellow fever vaccination. General study results and limits: Only a small proportion of the clonotypes turned up in both the CD4 and the CD8 compartments, likely arising from convergent recombination.

TCRdb reanalysed the 5' RACE reads using MiXCR and keeps one entry per CDR3 protein. This table has around 310,000 distinct CDR3 sequences, 3.5% to 4.5% appearing once. This clonotype was seen many times. As yet, its antigen is unknown. CDR3 length: 16 amino acids. Germline CDR1 reads KGHSY; CDR2 reads FQNENV. Trimming shortened V by 0 bases and J by 6 bases, and 15 bases separated the two germline ends. The chain recombines TRBV16 with TRBJ1-5; D possibly corresponds to TRBD1 (5 bases). The source of this sequence is a man aged 18 to 29 who received the YFV17D yellow fever vaccine. The material sequenced was PBMCs, taken 15 days after the yellow fever booster vaccination. This CDR3 reads CASSQSPRGGSQPQHF. CDR3 coding DNA: TGTGCCAGCAGCCAATCCCCTAGGGGAGGCAGTCAGCCCCAGCATTTT.